A single sample gave rise to the 30 T cell receptor beta chains below, sequenced in a study of T cell repertoires in MIS-A myocarditis. The method was immunoSEQ multiplex PCR; TCRdb's version includes in-frame clones alone and lacks a portion of them. This table holds around 10,000 clones, around 89% found once. Sequenced sample: thoracic lymph node tissue obtained at autopsy. These receptors came from a man between 18 and 29 years old with fulminant myocarditis from multisystem inflammatory syndrome in adults (MIS-A) after COVID-19.

This clone was detected only once. The V call is TRBV27, the J call TRBJ1-4, with D possibly matching TRBD1 (5 bases). Germline CDR1 reads MNHEY; CDR2 reads SMNVEV (reference sequence). V was pared by 8 bases and J by 7 bases, with 23 bases between. The CDR3 is made up of 16 amino acids. In DNA form, the CDR3 reads TGTGCCAGCTATCCACACCAAATGGGGGGTCTTGAAAAACTGTTTTTT. Translating it yields CASYPHQMGGLEKLFF.

This clone was detected only once. The chain links TRBV28 to TRBJ1-3; D is undetermined. In germline, CDR1 is MDHEN, CDR2 SYDVKM. V was pared by 5 bases and J by 8 bases, with 19 bases between. The CDR3 consists of 15 residues. The CDR3 coding sequence is TGTGCCAGCAGTGCTCGGATCGTCGAAGCGGACACCATATATTTT. Translated: CASSARIVEADTIYF.

A single count supports this clone. The chain couples TRBV30 to TRBJ1-5, with TRBD1 as a possible D gene (6 bases). Germline V gives CDR1 GTSNPN, CDR2 SVGIG (reference sequence). The CDR3 runs to 13 residues. V was clipped by 3 bases and J by 0 bases, with 6 bases between them. Here the CDR3 reads CAWSRGSNQPQHF. The CDR3 region has the DNA TGTGCCTGGAGCAGGGGTAGCAATCAGCCCCAGCATTTT. Filled out from reference TRBV30 and TRBJ1-5, the complete variable domain reads SQTIHQWPATLVQPVGSPLSLECTVEGTSNPNLYWYRQAAGRGLQLLFYSVGIGQISSEVPQNLSASRPQDRQFILSSKKLLLSDSGFYLCAWSRGSNQPQHFGDGTRLSIL.

This chain links TRBV2 with TRBJ1-5; D perhaps matches TRBD1 (6 bases). The germline V gene has CDR1 SNHLY and CDR2 FYNNEI. The CDR3 is 14 residues long. Trimming left V 5 bases short and J 7 bases short, with 15 bases between. CDR3 nucleotide sequence: TGTGCCAGCAGTCCCGAAAGGGGGTACCAGCCCCAGCATTTT. It codes for CASSPERGYQPQHF.

The chain is built from TRBV4-2 and TRBJ1-4; possible D gene TRBD1, 5 bases. Germline V lookup: CDR1 LGHNA, CDR2 YNFKEQ. The V gene lost 2 bases and the J gene lost 8 bases, with 18 bases spanning the gap. The CDR3 covers 16 residues. The CDR3 nucleotides are TGTGCCAGCAGCCAATCTCCGGGGGAGTTAGGCGAAAAACTGTTTTTT. Its translation is CASSQSPGELGEKLFF.

This clone was seen a few times. The chain uses TRBV21-1 and TRBJ1-4. TRBV21-1 represents a pseudogene. The CDR3 extends over 16 amino acids. Here the CDR3 DNA reads TGTGCCAGCAGTCTAACAGGGACTCCAACTAATGAAAAACTGTTTTTT. This translates into CASSLTGTPTNEKLFF.

The chain has TRBV4-2 and TRBJ2-4, with 10 bases identical to TRBD1. Trimming cost V 3 bases and J 2 bases; bases outside gene matches: 16. The CDR3 has 20 amino acids. Per germline, CDR1 LGHNA and CDR2 YNFKEQ. DNA for the CDR3: TGTGCCAGCAGCCATTACCTGACAGGGGGCGAGAGTGGGTCCAAAAACATTCAGTACTTC. The encoded protein is CASSHYLTGGESGSKNIQYF.

The chain's CDR3 is CASVPSSSYEQYF. The CDR3, as DNA: TGTGCCAGCGTGCCGTCCTCCTCCTACGAGCAGTACTTC. The chain couples TRBV2 to TRBJ2-7, with D unclear. This CDR3 spans 13 amino acids. V gave up 8 bases and J gave up 0 bases, with 11 bases separating them. From germline, CDR1 is SNHLY and CDR2 FYNNEI.

V is TRBV4-1 and J is TRBJ1-3; D is unresolved. Germline V lookup: CDR1 MGHRA, CDR2 YSYEKL. This CDR3 has 15 residues. The V gene lost 2 bases and the J gene lost 2 bases, with 10 bases spanning the gap. CDR3 residues: CASSQRAFTGNTIYF. The CDR3, as DNA: TGCGCCAGCAGCCAAAGGGCATTCACTGGAAACACCATATATTTT.

The V gene is TRBV27, the J gene TRBJ2-3; no clear D gene. V was shortened by 10 bases and J by 0 bases, with 11 bases between the two germline ends. The CDR3 sequence is 13 residues long. The germline CDR1 and CDR2 sequences are MNHEY and SMNVEV (reference sequence). Written as DNA, the CDR3 is TGTGCCACCGCGTGGCGGAGCACAGATACGCAGTATTTT. It codes for CATAWRSTDTQYF.

V gene TRBV10-3 combines with J gene TRBJ1-5; TRBD1 might be the D (5 bases). The CDR3 is 13 residues long. CDR1 ENHRY and CDR2 SYGVKD come from the germline V gene. Trimming left V 6 bases short and J 4 bases short, with 10 bases between. The CDR3 DNA follows: TGTGCCATCAGCCCGGAGGGGAATCAGCCCCAGCATTTT. It specifies CAISPEGNQPQHF.

The chain couples TRBV19 to TRBJ1-5; D call uncertain. Germline CDR1 is LNHDA and CDR2 is SQIVND (reference sequence). CDR3 size: 13 residues. The V end was cut by 4 bases, the J end by 4 bases, with 8 bases between. The CDR3 loop reads CASSNPGNQPQHF. The CDR3 DNA is TGTGCCAGTAGTAACCCCGGGAATCAGCCCCAGCATTTT.

This clone was seen only once. This sequence joins TRBV5-1 and TRBJ2-5; TRBD2 agrees at 7 bases. The junction had 5 bases not matched to a gene; V was cut back by 4 bases and J by 5 bases. This CDR3 is 13 amino acids long. CDR1 is SGHRS and CDR2 is YFSETQ in the germline V gene. The CDR3 loop is CASSVGLGETQYF. The CDR3 DNA reads TGCGCCAGCAGCGTAGGACTAGGCGAGACCCAGTACTTC.

Only a few counts were recorded for this clone. The chain combines TRBV3-1 (or the pseudogene TRBV3-2) with TRBJ2-6, with 7 bases aligning to TRBD1. Trimming cost V 8 bases and J 4 bases; bases outside gene matches: 11. Germline-derived CDR1 and CDR2 are LGHDT and YNNKEL (reference sequence). The CDR3 spans 16 residues. This CDR3 reads CASRRDSLSGANVLTF. As DNA, the CDR3 is TGTGCCAGCCGCCGGGACAGTTTATCGGGGGCCAACGTCCTGACTTTC.

The V gene is TRBV25-1, the J gene TRBJ1-5; D gene uncertain. Germline assignment: CDR1 MGHDK and CDR2 SYGVNS. This CDR3 region has 14 residues. Trimming took off 2 bases at V and 2 bases at J, with 7 bases between the two ends. CDR3 nucleotides: TGTGCCAGCAGTGAAGGCGACGGCAATCAGCCCCAGCATTTT. Protein product: CASSEGDGNQPQHF.

In this sample, this clone turned up a few times. The chain is built from TRBV3-1 (or the pseudogene TRBV3-2) and TRBJ1-2; TRBD1 agrees at 7 bases. V lost 6 bases to trimming and J lost 4 bases; unmatched junction nucleotides: 14. This CDR3 comprises 16 residues. Germline V CDR1 and CDR2: LGHDT, YNNKEL (reference sequence). CDR3 DNA sequence: TGTGCCAGCAGATCATCGGTGGACAGGTGGATCTATGGCTACACCTTC. This codes for CASRSSVDRWIYGYTF.

In this sample, this clone turned up a few times. This chain joins TRBV7-9 and TRBJ1-5; D not certain. This CDR3 has 14 residues. V gave up 5 bases and J gave up 9 bases, with 17 bases separating them. The germline CDR1 and CDR2 sequences are SEHNR and FQNEAQ (reference sequence). The CDR3 nucleotides read TGTGCCAGCAGCCTAAGTGACGGACCGTCGCCCCAGCATTTT. Translated: CASSLSDGPSPQHF.

This clone occurred a few times. V usage is TRBV10-3 and J usage is TRBJ1-2; TRBD1 matches 8 bases. This CDR3 has 13 residues. Germline CDR1 and CDR2: ENHRY and SYGVKD. Trimming cost V 10 bases and J 4 bases; bases outside gene matches: 8. The CDR3 nucleotides read TGTGCCACCCTAGGACAGGGAAGCTATGGCTACACCTTC. Encoded protein: CATLGQGSYGYTF.

This sequence joins TRBV7-9 and TRBJ1-1; no firm D call. CDR1 is SEHNR, CDR2 FQNEAQ, per germline (reference sequence). The CDR3 length is 18 residues. Trimming left V 2 bases short and J 2 bases short, with 21 bases between. This CDR3 is CASSLSGPKEGLNTEAFF. The CDR3 DNA reads as TGTGCCAGCAGCTTAAGCGGACCCAAAGAAGGGTTAAACACTGAAGCTTTCTTT.

This rearrangement joins TRBV19 to TRBJ2-1; D gene unclear. The CDR3 totals 13 residues. Trimming pared 5 bases from V and 7 bases from J, leaving 12 bases between. Germline CDR1 is LNHDA and CDR2 is SQIVND (reference sequence). CDR3 in DNA: TGTGCCAGTAGTTTCCGATCTGGGAATGAGCAGTTCTTC. Translating it yields CASSFRSGNEQFF.

The gene calls are TRBV7-9 and TRBJ1-1; 10 nucleotides match TRBD1. CDR3 length equals 16 residues. V was pared by 4 bases and J by 5 bases, with 10 bases of the junction left unmatched. CDR1 is SEHNR and CDR2 is FQNEAQ in the germline V gene (reference sequence). CDR3: CASSSGQGNPSTEAFF. The CDR3 bases are TGTGCCAGCAGCTCGGGACAGGGGAACCCATCGACTGAAGCTTTCTTT.

V is TRBV10-3 and J is TRBJ1-3, with D unresolved. The CDR3 runs 14 residues. Germline V gives CDR1 ENHRY, CDR2 SYGVKD. V was trimmed by 10 bases and J by 0 bases, leaving 13 bases between them. The CDR3 is CATRQGLSGNTIYF. CDR3 bases: TGTGCCACCCGCCAAGGACTCTCTGGAAACACCATATATTTT.

The rearrangement uses TRBV7-9 and TRBJ1-3; D remains ambiguous. Trimming shortened V by 6 bases and J by 7 bases, and 10 bases separated the two germline ends. The CDR3 length is 12 residues. Germline V gene sequence: CDR1 SEHNR, CDR2 FQNEAQ (reference sequence). The CDR3 region has the DNA TGTGCCAGCAGGGAGGGCTTGAACACCATATATTTT. Its translation is CASREGLNTIYF. The full variable domain, completed using reference TRBV7-9 and TRBJ1-3, is DTGVSQNPRHKITKRGQNVTFRCDPISEHNRLYWYRQTLGQGPEFLTYFQNEAQLEKSRLLSDRFSAERPKGSFSTLEIQRTEQGDSAMYLCASREGLNTIYFGEGSWLTVV.

The rearrangement joins TRBV24-1 to TRBJ2-1, with a weak D call TRBD2 (6 bases). V gave up 1 base and J gave up 2 bases, with 11 bases separating them. Germline values: CDR1 KGHDR, CDR2 SFDVKD. This CDR3 contains 16 residues. This CDR3 reads CATSDFSGDPYNEQFF. Here the CDR3 DNA reads TGTGCCACCAGTGATTTTTCGGGGGACCCCTACAATGAGCAGTTCTTC.

The J gene is TRBJ2-3, the V gene TRBV4-1; 11 bases are shared with TRBD2. The V segment lost 0 bases and the J segment 1 base; nucleotides outside the gene matches: 18. Germline V gene sequence: CDR1 MGHRA, CDR2 YSYEKL. The CDR3 has 22 residues. CDR3 amino acids: CASSQEGGSTSGANVGTDTQYF. CDR3 sequence (DNA): TGCGCCAGCAGCCAAGAAGGAGGCTCGACTAGCGGGGCGAACGTGGGCACAGATACGCAGTATTTT.

The chain links TRBV6-6 to TRBJ1-1; D remains ambiguous. Per germline, CDR1 MNHNY and CDR2 SVGAGI (reference sequence). The CDR3 sequence is 13 residues long. With 7 bases removed from V and 0 bases from J, the gap between germline ends came to 9 bases. The CDR3 loop reads CASTRTMNTEAFF. The CDR3, as DNA: TGTGCCAGCACTCGCACCATGAACACTGAAGCTTTCTTT.

The chain links TRBV6-5 to TRBJ1-1, with D possibly being TRBD1 (6 bases). Trimming cost V 6 bases and J 7 bases, with 15 bases left between them. From germline, CDR1 is MNHEY and CDR2 SVGAGI. The CDR3 consists of 13 residues. The CDR3 spells CASRYGRGGEAFF. The DNA of the CDR3 is TGTGCCAGCAGATACGGCAGGGGAGGTGAAGCTTTCTTT.

The sample holds one count of this clone. The rearrangement uses TRBV10-2 and TRBJ2-7; D call uncertain. CDR3 length equals 13 residues. Germline CDR1 WSHSY, CDR2 SAAADI. V was clipped by 8 bases and J by 2 bases, with 13 bases between them. Written as DNA, the CDR3 is TGCGCCAGCGGTGCGATCCTAACCTACGAGCAGTACTTC. This codes for CASGAILTYEQYF.

The V gene is TRBV4-1, the J gene TRBJ1-6, with D unresolved. The CDR3 has 16 residues. Looked up from germline, CDR1 is MGHRA and CDR2 is YSYEKL. V gave up 4 bases and J gave up 7 bases, with 17 bases separating them. In nucleotides, the CDR3 is TGCGCCAGCAGCCCTTACTCAACAGAACCAAATTCACCCCTCCACTTT. Its translation is CASSPYSTEPNSPLHF.

The CDR3 DNA sequence: TGTGCCGGGACAAACAGGGTGTACGACGAAAAACTGTTTTTT. Its protein is CAGTNRVYDEKLFF. This rearrangement joins TRBV2 to TRBJ1-4; D possibly corresponds to TRBD1 (6 bases). V shed 11 bases and J shed 8 bases, with 21 bases lying between them. Germline values: CDR1 SNHLY, CDR2 FYNNEI. CDR3 length: 14 residues. The full variable domain, its missing parts supplied by reference TRBV2 and TRBJ1-4, is EPEVTQTPSHQVTQMGQEVILRCVPISNHLYFYWYRQILGQKVEFLVSFYNNEISEKSEIFDDQFSVERPDGSNFTLKIRSTKLEDSAMYFCAGTNRVYDEKLFFGSGTQLSVL.